This T cell receptor beta chain was recovered during a study of type 1 and type 2 diabetes patients. The PCR template was genomic DNA. A primer set of 30 forward and 13 reverse primers amplified the CDR3. From the multiplex PCR reads, TCRdb called clonotypes with MiXCR, one entry per CDR3 protein. The table lists around 300,000 distinct CDR3 sequences, 45% to 60% of them singletons, with around 15% in the top ten. Trimming at V came to 2 bases and at J to 3 bases, leaving 7 bases not matched to a gene. Germline CDR1 MDHEN, CDR2 SYDVKM. CDR3 length: 15 amino acids. This clonotype was obtained from a man aged 18-30 years with type 2 diabetes. This sequence joins TRBV28 and TRBJ2-7; 7 bases agree with TRBD1. The sample was peripheral blood mononuclear cells (PBMCs). The CDR3 coding sequence is TGTGCCAGCAGTTTAAGGGACAGAGCATACTACGAGCAGTACTTC. Protein product: CASSLRDRAYYEQYF. Full variable domain (remainder filled in from reference TRBV28 and TRBJ2-7): DVKVTQSSRYLVKRTGEKVFLECVQDMDHENMFWYRQDPGLGLRLIYFSYDVKMKEKGDIPEGYSVSREKKERFSLILESASTNQTSMYLCASSLRDRAYYEQYFGPGTRLTVT.